Each of the 13 T cell receptor beta chains below was sequenced from the same sample in a study of blood T cells in healthy people across ages. Primed by a sample-barcoded 5' primer and a J-beta primer mix, a second PCR proceeded for 7 to 11 cycles. TCRdb reanalysed the 5' RACE reads using MiXCR and keeps one entry per CDR3 protein. In the table there are 1,500,000 or so distinct CDR3 sequences, approximately 42% of which are singletons. Input material: blood. The receptor set was obtained from a woman under 30 in good health.

This clonotype was counted a few times. The CDR3 reads CASGRGAKPTYNEQFF. For the CDR3, the DNA is TGTGCCAGCGGCAGAGGGGCGAAGCCTACCTACAATGAGCAGTTCTTC. This chain links TRBV9 with TRBJ2-1; D possibly uses TRBD1 or TRBD2 (5 bases each). The V end lost 7 bases, the J end lost 2 bases, and 19 bases lay between the germline ends. The CDR3 extends over 16 amino acids. Germline CDR1 is SGDLS and CDR2 is YYNGEE.

The chain has TRBV4-3 and TRBJ2-1; TRBD1 matches 7 bases. Trimming cost V 2 bases and J 0 bases; bases outside gene matches: 4. The CDR3 runs 16 residues. Germline values: CDR1 LGHNA, CDR2 YSLEER. DNA for the CDR3: TGCGCCAGCAGCCAACTGGGGACAGTCTCCTACAATGAGCAGTTCTTC. Translation: CASSQLGTVSYNEQFF.

This clonotype was observed a handful of times. The V call is TRBV5-5, the J call TRBJ2-3; the match to TRBD2 covers 7 bases. The CDR3 is 15 amino acids. V was pared by 3 bases and J by 1 base, with 5 bases of the junction left unmatched. CDR1 SGHKS and CDR2 YYEKEE come from the germline V gene (reference sequence). The CDR3 protein is CASSSLTSRTDTQYF. The CDR3 DNA is TGTGCCAGCAGCTCGCTGACTAGCCGCACAGATACGCAGTATTTT.

V gene TRBV28 combines with J gene TRBJ1-1; possible D gene TRBD1, 5 bases. Germline values: CDR1 MDHEN, CDR2 SYDVKM. CDR3 size: 12 residues. Trimming shortened V by 7 bases and J by 6 bases, and 12 bases separated the two germline ends. The CDR3 loop is CASITGTAEAFF. The CDR3 DNA is TGTGCCAGCATCACGGGGACCGCTGAAGCTTTCTTT.

V is TRBV10-3 and J is TRBJ2-3, with TRBD2 identical over 10 bases. CDR3 size: 14 residues. Germline V lookup: CDR1 ENHRY, CDR2 SYGVKD. DNA for the CDR3: TGTACCCTCAGTAGCGGGAGGCGCACAGATACGCAGTATTTT. Protein product: CTLSSGRRTDTQYF.

The chain carries TRBV20-1 and TRBJ2-3; tentative D call: TRBD2 (5 bases). Between the trimmed V and J ends, which lost 3 bases and 4 bases, there was a span of 14 bases. The V gene's germline CDR1 is DFQATT and CDR2 SNEGSKA (reference sequence). CDR3 length: 14 amino acids. The CDR3 coding sequence is TGCAGTGCTAGTGAGGGTATGGTCGCAGATACGCAGTATTTT. Residues: CSASEGMVADTQYF.

J is TRBJ2-6 and V is TRBV28; D not certain. Germline lookup yields CDR1 MDHEN and CDR2 SYDVKM. Trimming removed 2 bases from V and 4 bases from J, with 12 bases in between. The CDR3 runs 16 residues. Here the CDR3 DNA reads TGTGCCAGCAGTTTAGGGGTGGTAGTAGGGGCCAACGTCCTGACTTTC. Translated, it gives CASSLGVVVGANVLTF.

This sequence joins TRBV20-1 and TRBJ2-5; TRBD2 is a possible D gene (6 bases). Trimming removed 1 base from V and 0 bases from J, with 18 bases in between. This CDR3 is built from 17 residues. Per germline, CDR1 DFQATT and CDR2 SNEGSKA (reference sequence). The CDR3 DNA reads as TGCAGTGCTAGAGTAGGGCTAGCGTTAATGTACCAAGAGACCCAGTACTTC. This codes for CSARVGLALMYQETQYF.

The V and J genes are TRBV20-1 and TRBJ2-1; possibly TRBD1 for D (5 bases). The CDR3 sequence is 11 residues long. V was shortened by 8 bases and J by 6 bases, with 11 bases between the two germline ends. Germline CDR1 is DFQATT and CDR2 is SNEGSKA (reference sequence). CDR3 bases: TGCAGTATGCTAGGGGTCAATGAGCAGTTCTTC. It translates to CSMLGVNEQFF.

The CDR3 loop is CASSPRDSNNEQYF. The CDR3 DNA follows: TGTGCCAGCAGCCCCCGGGACAGTAACAATGAGCAGTACTTC. V and J are TRBV5-4 and TRBJ2-7; TRBD1 agrees at 7 bases. This CDR3 region has 14 residues. V gave up 4 bases and J gave up 7 bases; unmatched junction bases: 11. Germline V gene lookup returns CDR1 SGHNT and CDR2 YYREEE (reference sequence).

The CDR3 loop reads CASSLRGALYEQYF. The CDR3 DNA follows: TGTGCCAGCAGCTTGCGGGGGGCCCTCTACGAGCAGTACTTC. The genes are TRBV7-2 and TRBJ2-7; TRBD2 agrees at 8 bases. V was pared by 3 bases and J by 3 bases, with 4 bases of the junction left unmatched. Germline V lookup: CDR1 SGHTA, CDR2 FQGNSA. This CDR3 region has 14 residues.

A few counts support this clonotype. The rearrangement links TRBV7-2 to TRBJ1-2, with TRBD1 matching over 7 bases. The CDR3 is 15 residues long. Trimming cost V 4 bases and J 4 bases; bases outside gene matches: 9. The germline gives CDR1 SGHTA, CDR2 FQGNSA. CDR3 bases: TGTGCCAGCAGCTCCGCCCAGGGACAGACCTATGGCTACACCTTC. Its protein product is CASSSAQGQTYGYTF.

At least ten counts were recorded for this clonotype. V usage is TRBV7-6 and J usage is TRBJ2-7; D is perhaps TRBD1 or TRBD2 (5 bases each). This CDR3 is built from 13 residues. V lost 4 bases, J lost 2 bases, and 9 bases lay in between. CDR1 SGHVS and CDR2 FNYEAQ come from the germline V gene. The CDR3 loop is CASSSGPTYEQYF. Written as DNA, the CDR3 is TGTGCCAGCAGCTCGGGACCAACCTACGAGCAGTACTTC. The variable domain in full, with the rest retrieved from reference TRBV7-6 and TRBJ2-7, is GAGVSQSPRYKVTKRGQDVALRCDPISGHVSLYWYRQALGQGPEFLTYFNYEAQQDKSGLPNDRFSAERPEGSISTLTIQRTEQRDSAMYRCASSSGPTYEQYFGPGTRLTVT.